The rows below give T cell receptor beta chains drawn from one sample of a study of blood T cell repertoires in COVID-19. Measured with immunoSEQ multiplex PCR; TCRdb has only the in-frame clones, and not every one. The profile covers around 190,000 clones, with about 70% appearing a single time and roughly 8.8% taken by the ten largest. Sequencing input: peripheral blood. Receptors originate from a woman in her fifties or sixties with active or convalescent COVID-19. Both conserved end residues are part of each CDR3. A D gene is named only where the DNA matches it firmly. Part of the rows lack a size; the others show once, few, many or a class for expanded clones.

v_call: TRBV29-1
j_call: TRBJ1-6
d_call: -
clone_size: few
cdr3_aa: CSVGGGNSPLHF
cdr3_nt: TGCAGCGTCGGGGGGGGTAATTCACCCCTCCACTTT

v_call: TRBV4-2
j_call: TRBJ2-5
d_call: TRBD2
clone_size: -
cdr3_aa: CASSQDGAGGALETQYF
cdr3_nt: TGTGCCAGCAGCCAAGATGGTGCCGGGGGGGCCTTGGAGACCCAGTACTTC

v_call: TRBV7-2
j_call: TRBJ1-3
d_call: -
clone_size: few
cdr3_aa: CASSLEPGWATIYF
cdr3_nt: TGTGCCAGCAGCTTAGAACCCGGATGGGCCACCATATATTTT

v_call: TRBV29-1
j_call: TRBJ1-1
d_call: TRBD1
clone_size: -
cdr3_aa: CSVKTGTGGTEAFF
cdr3_nt: TGCAGCGTTAAGACCGGGACAGGGGGCACTGAAGCTTTCTTT

v_call: TRBV18
j_call: TRBJ1-5
d_call: TRBD1
clone_size: -
cdr3_aa: CASSRQGNVDQPQHF
cdr3_nt: TGTGCCAGCTCTCGACAGGGTAACGTGGATCAGCCCCAGCATTTT

v_call: TRBV7-6
j_call: TRBJ2-5
d_call: TRBD2
clone_size: -
cdr3_aa: CASSSQTSFETQYF
cdr3_nt: TGTGCCAGCAGCTCCCAGACTAGCTTCGAGACCCAGTACTTC

v_call: TRBV5-8
j_call: TRBJ2-2
d_call: TRBD1
clone_size: -
cdr3_aa: CASSLGTGGLDTGELFF
cdr3_nt: TGTGCCAGCAGCCTAGGGACAGGGGGTCTGGACACCGGGGAGCTGTTTTTT

v_call: TRBV5-1
j_call: TRBJ1-5
d_call: -
clone_size: -
cdr3_aa: CASSLEVALPSNQPQHF
cdr3_nt: TGCGCCAGCAGCTTGGAAGTGGCCCTGCCGAGCAATCAGCCCCAGCATTTT

v_call: TRBV2
j_call: TRBJ2-2
d_call: -
clone_size: -
cdr3_aa: CASSEEEFYTGELFF
cdr3_nt: TGTGCCAGCAGTGAAGAGGAGTTTTACACCGGGGAGCTGTTTTTT

v_call: TRBV2
j_call: TRBJ2-1
d_call: TRBD2
clone_size: -
cdr3_aa: CASRTVAGRSYNEQFF
cdr3_nt: TGTGCCAGCAGGACCGTAGCGGGACGCTCCTACAATGAGCAGTTCTTC

v_call: TRBV7-8
j_call: TRBJ2-2
d_call: TRBD2
clone_size: -
cdr3_aa: CASSLRTSGGTTGELFF
cdr3_nt: TGTGCCAGCAGCCTCCGGACTAGCGGGGGGACAACCGGGGAGCTGTTTTTT

v_call: TRBV30
j_call: TRBJ1-1
d_call: -
clone_size: -
cdr3_aa: CAWSVPAGRLNTEAFF
cdr3_nt: TGTGCCTGGAGTGTCCCGGCGGGACGGTTAAACACTGAAGCTTTCTTT

v_call: TRBV30
j_call: TRBJ1-5
d_call: -
clone_size: -
cdr3_aa: CAWNHGQIPSNQPQHF
cdr3_nt: TGTGCCTGGAACCACGGACAGATCCCGAGCAATCAGCCCCAGCATTTT

v_call: TRBV18
j_call: TRBJ2-1
d_call: TRBD2
clone_size: -
cdr3_aa: CASTRTSGYNEQFF
cdr3_nt: TGTGCCAGCACCCGGACTAGCGGTTACAATGAGCAGTTCTTC

v_call: TRBV10-3
j_call: TRBJ1-1
d_call: TRBD1
clone_size: -
cdr3_aa: CAISAAGGQGGTEAFF
cdr3_nt: TGTGCCATCAGTGCGGCCGGGGGACAGGGCGGCACTGAAGCTTTCTTT

v_call: TRBV5-4
j_call: TRBJ2-1
d_call: TRBD2
clone_size: -
cdr3_aa: CASSPRIIGRTSSYNEQFF
cdr3_nt: TGTGCCAGCAGCCCACGTATTATCGGGAGGACCAGCTCCTACAATGAGCAGTTCTTC

v_call: TRBV7-9
j_call: TRBJ2-1
d_call: TRBD2
clone_size: once
cdr3_aa: CASSLSRLAGVSNEQFF
cdr3_nt: TGTGCCAGCAGCTTATCGAGACTAGCGGGAGTATCAAATGAGCAGTTCTTC

v_call: TRBV7-7
j_call: TRBJ2-2
d_call: TRBD1
clone_size: -
cdr3_aa: CASSPGTGGDGELFF
cdr3_nt: TGTGCCAGCAGCCCAGGGACAGGGGGGGACGGGGAGCTGTTTTTT

v_call: TRBV10-1
j_call: TRBJ2-2
d_call: -
clone_size: -
cdr3_aa: CASPGGPPCANTGELFF
cdr3_nt: TGCGCCAGCCCCGGGGGACCCCCCTGTGCGAACACCGGGGAGCTGTTTTTT

v_call: TRBV19
j_call: TRBJ2-6
d_call: -
clone_size: -
cdr3_aa: CASRTFAGANVLTF
cdr3_nt: TGTGCCAGTAGGACATTCGCTGGGGCCAACGTCCTGACTTTC